One sample yielded the 14 T cell receptor beta chains listed below, sequenced in a study of cytomegalovirus exposure and HLA in healthy donors. The PCR was carried out with 60 Vbeta primers and 13 Jbeta primers. Libraries were prepared by immunoSEQ multiplex PCR; TCRdb keeps only in-frame clonotypes and omits some of them. The sample carries around 180,000 clones, 80% to 85% recorded once. The sequencing sample was made of PBMCs. The receptors here all came from a boy younger than 10 in good health and CMV-seronegative.

V and J are TRBV6-6 and TRBJ2-2; 12 positions match TRBD2. With V trimmed by 6 bases and J by 9 bases, 8 bases remained unmatched. Per the germline V gene, CDR1 is MNHNY and CDR2 is SVGAGI (reference sequence). The CDR3 runs to 15 residues. The chain's CDR3 is CASRPRLAGARELFF. The CDR3 DNA follows: TGTGCCAGCAGACCTCGACTAGCGGGAGCTCGGGAGCTGTTTTTT.

The rearrangement joins TRBV6-1 to TRBJ1-2, with D possibly matching TRBD1 (6 bases). Between the trimmed V and J ends, which lost 5 bases and 7 bases, there was a span of 17 bases. The length of the CDR3 is 14 residues. The germline V gene has CDR1 MNHNS and CDR2 SASEGT. This CDR3 is CASSITKQGSGYTF. CDR3 in DNA: TGTGCCAGCAGTATAACCAAACAGGGCTCTGGCTACACCTTC.

The chain recombines TRBV6-5 with TRBJ2-7, with TRBD2 matching over 7 bases. Germline CDR1 is MNHEY and CDR2 is SVGAGI. Trimming took 5 bases from V and 6 from J; bases not matched to a gene: 4. CDR3 length equals 12 residues. The CDR3, as DNA: TGTGCCAGCAGTGGCGGGAGTCGCGAGCAGTACTTC. Protein: CASSGGSREQYF.

The genes are TRBV7-9 and TRBJ2-1, with D possibly TRBD2 on 6 matching bases. CDR3 length: 14 residues. CDR1 and CDR2 (germline): SEHNR, FQNEAQ (reference sequence). The ends were cut back, 5 bases at V and 7 bases at J, with 15 bases in the middle. The CDR3 nucleotides read TGTGCCAGCAGCCATGGAGGGCCGGGGAATGAGCAGTTCTTC. The encoded protein is CASSHGGPGNEQFF.

The rearrangement uses TRBV4-2 and TRBJ1-1, with D maybe TRBD1 (5 bases). Germline V gives CDR1 LGHNA, CDR2 YNFKEQ. The V and J ends lost 5 bases and 5 bases respectively, with 15 bases between them. CDR3 length: 14 amino acids. The CDR3: CASSTSGIGTEAFF. The CDR3 DNA is TGTGCCAGCAGCACCTCAGGGATTGGTACTGAAGCTTTCTTT.

The rearrangement links TRBV20-1 to TRBJ2-3; D is undetermined. Germline V gene lookup returns CDR1 DFQATT and CDR2 SNEGSKA (reference sequence). Between the trimmed V and J ends, which lost 7 bases and 1 base, there was a span of 6 bases. This CDR3 contains 11 residues. The CDR3 DNA follows: TGCAGTGTTGGCCGCACAGATACGCAGTATTTT. Encoded protein: CSVGRTDTQYF.

The V gene is TRBV27, the J gene TRBJ2-1, with 7 bases matching TRBD2. V was clipped by 3 bases and J by 2 bases; unmatched bases: 7. Germline values: CDR1 MNHEY, CDR2 SMNVEV (reference sequence). The CDR3 has 16 residues. The CDR3 protein is CASSLWASGTYNEQFF. The CDR3, as DNA: TGTGCCAGCAGTTTGTGGGCTAGCGGAACCTACAATGAGCAGTTCTTC.

The CDR3 nucleotides read TGTGCCAGCAGTGAAAAAGGAACGGGAGTGAGCACAGATACGCAGTATTTT. Translating it yields CASSEKGTGVSTDTQYF. The gene calls are TRBV2 and TRBJ2-3, with D maybe TRBD2 (6 bases). CDR3 size: 17 residues. Per the germline V gene, CDR1 is SNHLY and CDR2 is FYNNEI. Trimming left V 2 bases short and J 0 bases short, with 15 bases between.

The chain combines TRBV28 with TRBJ1-1; D ambiguous. The CDR3 spans 16 residues. CDR1 and CDR2 from the germline V gene are MDHEN and SYDVKM. V was clipped by 2 bases and J by 1 base, with 14 bases between them. The CDR3 DNA sequence: TGTGCCAGCAGTTTAGGGGTGATTCGGGGGAACACTGAAGCTTTCTTT. Its translation is CASSLGVIRGNTEAFF.

This chain joins TRBV7-6 and TRBJ2-4; TRBD2 might be the D (7 bases). V was clipped by 8 bases and J by 5 bases, with 19 bases between them. CDR1 is SGHVS and CDR2 is FNYEAQ in the germline V gene. The CDR3 is 15 residues long. The CDR3 nucleotides read TGTGCCAGCGCAAAAGGGGCGGGGGCGCAAAACATTCAGTACTTC. It translates to CASAKGAGAQNIQYF. Filled out from reference TRBV7-6 and TRBJ2-4, the complete variable domain reads GAGVSQSPRYKVTKRGQDVALRCDPISGHVSLYWYRQALGQGPEFLTYFNYEAQQDKSGLPNDRFSAERPEGSISTLTIQRTEQRDSAMYRCASAKGAGAQNIQYFGAGTRLSVL.

This chain uses TRBV11-3 with TRBJ2-1; TRBD2 matches at 11 bases. This CDR3 spans 16 amino acids. CDR1 and CDR2 (germline): SGHNT, YENEEA. J lost 7 bases, V lost 1 base, and 6 bases had no gene match. In nucleotides, the CDR3 is TGTGCCAGCAGCTTAGGTCTAGCGGGGGGCTCTAATGAGCAGTTCTTC. Amino acids: CASSLGLAGGSNEQFF.

CDR3 loop: CASSLYPDAEQFF. The CDR3 DNA sequence: TGTGCCAGCAGCCTATACCCCGATGCTGAGCAGTTCTTC. The gene calls are TRBV13 and TRBJ2-1; D not resolved. The germline CDR1 and CDR2 sequences are PRHDT and FYEKMQ (reference sequence). The CDR3 is 13 amino acids. Trimming removed 5 bases from V and 9 bases from J, with 14 bases in between.

CDR3 region: CASSIRGVVSGANVLTF. The CDR3 bases are TGTGCCAGTAGTATACGGGGGGTAGTCTCTGGGGCCAACGTCCTGACTTTC. This rearrangement joins TRBV19 to TRBJ2-6, with 7 nucleotides matching TRBD2. Germline CDR1 reads LNHDA; CDR2 reads SQIVND (reference sequence). Trimming at V came to 2 bases and at J to 0 bases, leaving 4 bases not matched to a gene. This CDR3 has 17 amino acids.

The chain combines TRBV2 with TRBJ2-3, with 9 bases fitting TRBD2. J gave up 7 bases and V 5 bases, and 16 bases lay outside the gene matches. Germline CDR1 is SNHLY and CDR2 is FYNNEI. The CDR3 is made up of 17 amino acids. The CDR3 sequence: CASSLVRLAGGPNTQYF. CDR3 nucleotide sequence: TGTGCCAGCAGTCTTGTTAGATTGGCGGGAGGGCCGAATACGCAGTATTTT.